This T cell receptor (beta chain) was recovered during a study of blood T cell repertoires in COVID-19. Looking at the study overall: The United States, Italy and Spain provided the acute and convalescent COVID-19 samples. From T cells, B-cell-depleted T cells, or PBMCs came the material, which was cDNA or gDNA.

TCRdb's copy holds only in-frame clones and misses some; the assay was immunoSEQ multiplex PCR. This table holds 120,000 or so clones, 85% found once. Germline CDR1 reads LGHDT; CDR2 reads YNNKEL (reference sequence). Trimming took 5 bases from V and 0 from J, leaving 11 bases between them. This CDR3 contains 14 residues. This receptor was obtained from a woman aged 80 or over with acute or convalescent COVID-19. The sample was peripheral blood. This chain connects TRBV3-1 (or the pseudogene TRBV3-2) to TRBJ2-7; possibly TRBD2 for D (6 bases). The CDR3 DNA follows: TGTGCCAGCAGCTATGACGGGAGCTCCTACGAGCAGTACTTC. This gives the protein CASSYDGSSYEQYF.